This TCR beta chain was identified in a study of Ad26.COV2.S vaccination and SARS-CoV-2 variants. Looking at the study overall: Participants got Ad26.COV2.S intramuscularly, once or twice 56 days apart.

Assay: immunoSEQ multiplex PCR; the TCRdb copy retains only in-frame clones and omits some. The sample lists 410,000 or so clones, roughly 90% occurring once. In this sample, this clone turned up a few times. Its antigen is as yet unknown. Germline lookup yields CDR1 SGHNT and CDR2 YYREEE (reference sequence). V lost 3 bases and J lost 8; bases outside the gene matches: 13. The CDR3 covers 15 residues. Noted treatment: some 20 received Ad26.COV2.S at low or high dose, single or two shots; roughly five received placebo; per-sample allocation not given. Samples came from day 63 after the first vaccine or placebo injection. This person who donated was an adult of 18-55 years in Boston. Study observations and caveats: Compared with placebo recipients, vaccine recipients had higher spike-specific TCR breadth.

The clonotype was recovered from a person aged 18-60 years who received the Ad26.COV2.S COVID-19 vaccine or a placebo. Sample: peripheral blood, taken in a trial of Ad26.COV2.S vaccine versus placebo. The rearrangement uses TRBV5-4 and TRBJ2-7; 8 bases fit TRBD1. The CDR3 is CASSSPGQDGNKQYF. In DNA form, the CDR3 reads TGTGCCAGCAGCTCCCCGGGACAGGACGGGAATAAGCAGTACTTC.